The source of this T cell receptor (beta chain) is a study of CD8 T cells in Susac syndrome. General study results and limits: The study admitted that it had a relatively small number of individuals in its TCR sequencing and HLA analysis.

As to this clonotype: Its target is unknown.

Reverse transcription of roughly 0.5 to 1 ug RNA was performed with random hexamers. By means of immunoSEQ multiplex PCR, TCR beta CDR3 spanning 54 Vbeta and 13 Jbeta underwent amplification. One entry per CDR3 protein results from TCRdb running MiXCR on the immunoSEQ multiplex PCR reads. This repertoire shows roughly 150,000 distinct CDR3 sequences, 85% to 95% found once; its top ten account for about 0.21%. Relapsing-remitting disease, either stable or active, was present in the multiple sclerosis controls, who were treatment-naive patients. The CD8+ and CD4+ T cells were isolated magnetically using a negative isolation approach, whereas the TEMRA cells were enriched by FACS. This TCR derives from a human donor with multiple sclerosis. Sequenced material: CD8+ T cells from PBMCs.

CDR3 residues: CASSQEFLGLGNTEAFF. DNA of the CDR3: TGCGCCAGCAGCCAAGAATTTCTAGGGTTGGGGAACACTGAAGCTTTCTTT. The chain couples TRBV4-1 to TRBJ1-1; D is uncertain. The CDR3 extends over 17 amino acids. CDR1 MGHRA and CDR2 YSYEKL come from the germline V gene. V lost 0 bases, J lost 1 base, and 15 bases lay in between.